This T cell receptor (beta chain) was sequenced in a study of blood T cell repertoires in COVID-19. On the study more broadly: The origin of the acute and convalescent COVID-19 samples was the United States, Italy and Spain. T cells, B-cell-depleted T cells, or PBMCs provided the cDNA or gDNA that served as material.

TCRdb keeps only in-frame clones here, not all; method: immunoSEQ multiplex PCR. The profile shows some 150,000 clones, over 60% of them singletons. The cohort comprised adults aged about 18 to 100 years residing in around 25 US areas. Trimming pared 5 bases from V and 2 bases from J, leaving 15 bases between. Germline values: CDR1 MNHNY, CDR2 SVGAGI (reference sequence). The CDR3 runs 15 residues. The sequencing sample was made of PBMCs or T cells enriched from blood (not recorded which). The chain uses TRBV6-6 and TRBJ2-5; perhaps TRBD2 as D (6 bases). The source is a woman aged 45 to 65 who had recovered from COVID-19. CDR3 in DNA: TGTGCCAGCAGTGCACTGGTCGCGGGACAAGAGACCCAGTACTTC. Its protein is CASSALVAGQETQYF.